The 9 T cell receptor beta chains below all came from one sample that was sequenced in a study of shared clonotypes between healthy human individuals. Only in-frame clones appear in the TCRdb table, and some are missing; sequencing was by immunoSEQ multiplex PCR. The data hold 2 million to 2.5 million clones, with approximately 95% observed a single time. The sample comprised naive CD4+ T cells from PBMCs. Subset described: CD45RA+ positively selected. Receptors were obtained from a man younger than 35 in good health. Some clones in this sample may be carry-over from other donors' samples.

Only one count was recorded for this clone. This sequence joins TRBV7-2 and TRBJ2-1; 11 bases match TRBD2. The CDR3 covers 18 residues. Germline CDR1 SGHTA, CDR2 FQGNSA. V gave up 2 bases and J gave up 7 bases; unmatched junction bases: 13. The CDR3 sequence is CASSLRLGGLAGYNEQFF. Here the CDR3 DNA reads TGTGCCAGCAGCTTACGACTAGGCGGACTAGCGGGCTATAATGAGCAGTTCTTC. The full variable domain, rest sourced from reference TRBV7-2 and TRBJ2-1, is GAGVSQSPSNKVTEKGKDVELRCDPISGHTALYWYRQSLGQGLEFLIYFQGNSAPDKSGLPSDRFSAERTGGSVSTLTIQRTQQEDSAVYLCASSLRLGGLAGYNEQFFGPGTRLTVL.

On this clone: The sample holds other DNA sequences that translate to the same CDR3. V is TRBV5-1 and J is TRBJ2-3; 7 bases align to TRBD2. The V gene's germline CDR1 is SGHRS and CDR2 YFSETQ. Germline trimming cut 3 bases from V and 0 bases from J; bases unmatched to any gene: 1. The CDR3 sequence is 14 residues long. The CDR3 region has the DNA TGCGCCAGCAGCTCGGGACTAAGCACAGATACGCAGTATTTT. This translates into CASSSGLSTDTQYF.

The chain employs TRBV6-1 and TRBJ2-1; no reliable D call. Germline assignment: CDR1 MNHNS and CDR2 SASEGT. The CDR3 totals 13 residues. V dropped 3 bases and J dropped 4 bases, with 7 bases sitting between them. DNA for the CDR3: TGTGCCAGCAGTGATAGTGAGTACAATGAGCAGTTCTTC. Translating it yields CASSDSEYNEQFF.

This clone turned up a few times. The chain recombines TRBV2 with TRBJ1-5, with a possible D match to TRBD1 (5 bases). Trimming took off 6 bases at V and 5 bases at J, with 17 bases between the two ends. Germline V gene data show CDR1 as SNHLY and CDR2 as FYNNEI. The CDR3 spans 15 residues. CDR3 sequence: CASRVDGGSDQPQHF. The CDR3, as DNA: TGTGCCAGCAGAGTAGACGGGGGATCCGATCAGCCCCAGCATTTT.

The chain joins TRBV19 to TRBJ1-2; 7 nucleotides match TRBD1. CDR3 size: 14 residues. Germline loops: CDR1 LNHDA, CDR2 SQIVND (reference sequence). V was pared by 4 bases and J by 5 bases, with 7 bases of the junction left unmatched. Here the CDR3 reads CASSKWTGYYGYTF. The CDR3 DNA sequence: TGTGCCAGTAGTAAGTGGACAGGATATTATGGCTACACCTTC.

The chain has TRBV28 and TRBJ2-4, with no clear D. The CDR3 length is 15 residues. The germline CDR1 and CDR2 sequences are MDHEN and SYDVKM. The germline V and J ends were trimmed by 5 bases and 3 bases, with 14 bases remaining between them. CDR3 DNA sequence: TGTGCCAGCAGTGACCAAGCGTTGGGCAAAAACATTCAGTACTTC. Protein sequence: CASSDQALGKNIQYF. Full variable domain (rest looked up from reference TRBV28 and TRBJ2-4): DVKVTQSSRYLVKRTGEKVFLECVQDMDHENMFWYRQDPGLGLRLIYFSYDVKMKEKGDIPEGYSVSREKKERFSLILESASTNQTSMYLCASSDQALGKNIQYFGAGTRLSVL.

V and J are TRBV5-1 and TRBJ2-1; TRBD2 matches 9 bases. This CDR3 is built from 17 residues. V trimming: 1 base; J trimming: 3 bases; junction bases outside the gene matches: 8. The V gene's germline CDR1 is SGHRS and CDR2 YFSETQ. The CDR3 protein is CASSLSPSGNLYNEQFF. The DNA for the CDR3 is TGCGCCAGCAGCTTGAGCCCTAGCGGGAACCTCTACAATGAGCAGTTCTTC.

The chain recombines TRBV5-4 with TRBJ2-7; tentatively, D is TRBD2 (6 bases). Trimming stripped 3 bases from V and 4 bases from J, with 17 bases between. Germline V gene data show CDR1 as SGHNT and CDR2 as YYREEE (reference sequence). This CDR3 region has 15 residues. CDR3 in amino acids: CASSSMTRGMYEQYF. CDR3 sequence (DNA): TGTGCCAGCAGCTCGATGACTAGGGGTATGTACGAGCAGTACTTC.

V usage is TRBV18 and J usage is TRBJ1-2, with D unclear. This CDR3 region has 15 residues. V gave up 3 bases and J gave up 2 bases, with 13 bases separating them. Germline-derived CDR1 and CDR2 are KGHSH and LQKENI. CDR3 in DNA: TGTGCCAGCTCACCTATCATCGACGAGAACTATGGCTACACCTTC. It yields the protein CASSPIIDENYGYTF. Filled out from reference TRBV18 and TRBJ1-2, the complete variable domain reads NAGVMQNPRHLVRRRGQEARLRCSPMKGHSHVYWYRQLPEEGLKFMVYLQKENIIDESGMPKERFSAEFPKEGPSILRIQQVVRGDSAAYFCASSPIIDENYGYTFGSGTRLTVV.